This is a list of T cell receptor beta chains from one sample in a study of OX40 agonist ivuxolimab in advanced cancers. TCRdb's copy holds only in-frame clones and misses some; the assay was immunoSEQ multiplex PCR. The sample consists of about 70,000 clones, about nine tenths of them appearing once. The source was CD4+ or CD8+ T cells sorted from blood, collected in a trial of the OX40 agonist ivuxolimab. The receptors come from an adult with an advanced solid tumor such as melanoma, head and neck, liver or kidney cancer. The CDR3 runs from the conserved cysteine through the conserved F or W. A D gene is named only where the DNA matches it firmly. Some rows have no size entry. The others give once, few or many, or a class for an expanded clone.

d_gene,j_gene,abundance,v_gene,CDR3aa,CDR3nt
NA,TRBJ2-7,NA,TRBV15,CATSRDNKNEQYF,TGTGCCACCAGCAGAGATAACAAGAACGAGCAGTACTTC
NA,TRBJ1-1,NA,TRBV28,CATLGNTEAFF,TGTGCCACCCTGGGGAACACTGAAGCTTTCTTT
NA,TRBJ1-1,NA,TRBV7-2,CASSLSIRGGTEAFF,TGTGCCAGCAGCTTATCAATCCGGGGTGGCACTGAAGCTTTCTTT
TRBD1,TRBJ1-4,NA,TRBV28,CASSTIQGDKEKLFF,TGTGCCAGCAGCACGATTCAGGGGGACAAAGAAAAACTGTTTTTT
NA,TRBJ1-4,few,TRBV19,CASSIDGRTNEKLFF,TGTGCCAGTAGTATAGATGGCAGAACAAATGAAAAACTGTTTTTT
NA,TRBJ1-1,NA,TRBV25-1,CASSELGVAEAFF,TGTGCCAGCAGTGAATTGGGGGTCGCTGAAGCTTTCTTT
TRBD1,TRBJ1-1,NA,TRBV5-4,CASSLGQGSTEAFF,TGTGCCAGCAGCTTGGGACAGGGGAGCACTGAAGCTTTCTTT
NA,TRBJ2-6,NA,TRBV2,CASNRVSGANVLTF,TGTGCCAGCAACAGAGTCTCTGGGGCCAACGTCCTGACTTTC
TRBD2,TRBJ2-7,NA,TRBV6-6,CASSYSTSGRYEQYF,TGTGCCAGCAGTTACTCCACTAGCGGGAGGTACGAGCAGTACTTC
TRBD1,TRBJ2-5,NA,TRBV2,CASRGKQGETQYF,TGTGCCAGCAGAGGAAAACAGGGGGAGACCCAGTACTTC
TRBD1,TRBJ1-1,NA,TRBV5-1,CASSFRDRGGTEAFF,TGCGCCAGCAGCTTCCGGGACAGGGGTGGAACTGAAGCTTTCTTT
NA,TRBJ1-1,few,TRBV7-6,CASSLVVLGSGFTEAFF,TGTGCCAGCAGCTTAGTAGTGTTGGGTTCGGGGTTCACTGAAGCTTTCTTT
NA,TRBJ1-1,NA,TRBV28,CASRGLLNTEAFF,TGTGCCAGCAGGGGACTGCTGAACACTGAAGCTTTCTTT
NA,TRBJ2-7,NA,TRBV28,CASSPSGDDEQYF,TGTGCCAGCAGCCCGAGTGGGGACGACGAGCAGTACTTC
NA,TRBJ1-1,NA,TRBV12-5,CASGLGHPMNTEAFF,TGTGCTAGTGGTTTGGGCCATCCCATGAACACTGAAGCTTTCTTT
NA,TRBJ2-3,NA,TRBV7-3,CASSLISRGLSTDTQYF,TGTGCCAGCAGCTTAATATCGAGAGGTCTTAGCACAGATACGCAGTATTTT
TRBD1,TRBJ2-1,NA,TRBV5-1,CASSVDTGTGSDEQFF,TGCGCCAGCAGCGTTGATACCGGGACAGGGTCTGATGAGCAGTTCTTC
TRBD1,TRBJ2-7,NA,TRBV5-6,CASSRYRGSYEQYF,TGTGCCAGCAGCCGTTACAGGGGGTCCTACGAGCAGTACTTC
NA,TRBJ1-2,NA,TRBV19,CASIGVIRSSKGYTF,TGTGCCAGTATCGGGGTAATCAGAAGTTCCAAGGGCTACACCTTC
NA,TRBJ2-3,NA,TRBV27,CASLGTFGDTQYF,TGTGCCAGCCTCGGGACTTTTGGAGATACGCAGTATTTT
NA,TRBJ1-2,NA,TRBV16,CASSQWLRDYGYTF,TGTGCCAGCAGCCAATGGCTCAGGGACTATGGCTACACCTTC
NA,TRBJ2-7,NA,TRBV6-5,CASRPGQRSYEQYF,TGTGCCAGCAGGCCCGGACAGAGATCCTACGAGCAGTACTTC
NA,TRBJ2-5,NA,TRBV11-1,CASSLSSVPQQETQYF,TGTGCCAGCAGCCTCTCAAGTGTCCCTCAACAAGAGACCCAGTACTTC
TRBD1,TRBJ1-4,NA,TRBV19,CASSDRANNEKLFF,TGTGCCAGTAGCGACAGGGCCAACAATGAAAAACTGTTTTTT
NA,TRBJ1-2,NA,TRBV28,CASSFPAGASGYTF,TGTGCCAGCAGTTTTCCCGCGGGGGCGAGTGGCTACACCTTC
TRBD2,TRBJ2-3,NA,TRBV5-6,CASSLAVTSGGEYTQYF,TGTGCCAGCAGCTTGGCCGTTACTAGCGGGGGGGAGTATACGCAGTATTTT
TRBD2,TRBJ2-6,NA,TRBV30,CASGRKAGANVLTF,TGTGCCAGCGGGAGAAAGGCTGGGGCCAACGTCCTGACTTTC
NA,TRBJ2-2,once,TRBV27,CASSLWSGLNTGELFF,TGTGCCAGCAGTTTATGGTCAGGGTTGAACACCGGGGAGCTGTTTTTT
NA,TRBJ1-5,few,TRBV28,CASRVVGNQPQHF,TGTGCCAGCAGGGTGGTGGGCAATCAGCCCCAGCATTTT
TRBD2,TRBJ2-7,NA,TRBV18,CASSLKGLGYEQYF,TGTGCCAGCTCACTAAAGGGACTAGGATACGAGCAGTACTTC
NA,TRBJ1-5,NA,TRBV4-2,CASSQGEQAGQSQHF,TGTGCCAGCAGCCAAGGGGAGCAGGCGGGTCAGTCCCAGCATTTT
TRBD2,TRBJ2-1,NA,TRBV29-1,CSVGTSGRSYNEQFF,TGCAGCGTTGGGACTAGCGGCCGAAGCTACAATGAGCAGTTCTTC
TRBD2,TRBJ2-5,NA,TRBV30,CAWSVMAGGSYQETQYF,TGTGCCTGGAGTGTAATGGCGGGGGGCTCGTACCAAGAGACCCAGTACTTC
TRBD1,TRBJ1-1,NA,TRBV29-1,CSVEIPGGTTEAFF,TGCAGCGTTGAAATTCCAGGGGGGACCACTGAAGCTTTCTTT
TRBD2,TRBJ2-5,once,TRBV28,CASSLLGLADQETQYF,TGTGCCAGCAGTTTGTTGGGACTAGCGGATCAAGAGACCCAGTACTTC
TRBD2,TRBJ2-5,NA,TRBV11-3,CASSFSGGETQYF,TGTGCCAGCAGCTTCTCGGGGGGAGAGACCCAGTACTTC
NA,TRBJ1-1,NA,TRBV5-6,CASSLTGLNTEAFF,TGTGCCAGCAGCTTGACAGGCCTGAACACTGAAGCTTTCTTT
TRBD1,TRBJ2-3,NA,TRBV5-1,CASSLGQGAKDTQYF,TGCGCCAGCAGCTTGGGACAGGGGGCAAAGGATACGCAGTATTTT
TRBD1,TRBJ1-1,NA,TRBV7-2,CASSPRQGMNTEAFF,TGTGCCAGCAGCCCTCGACAGGGAATGAACACTGAAGCTTTCTTT
NA,TRBJ1-1,NA,TRBV7-9,CASSPPGQRTEAFF,TGTGCCAGCAGCCCCCCCGGGCAGCGGACTGAAGCTTTCTTT
NA,TRBJ2-3,NA,TRBV29-1,CSVARGIGTDTQYF,TGCAGCGTAGCCAGGGGAATCGGCACAGATACGCAGTATTTT
TRBD1,TRBJ2-1,NA,TRBV9,CASSADRAGYNEQFF,TGTGCCAGCAGTGCGGACAGGGCCGGCTACAATGAGCAGTTCTTC
NA,TRBJ1-5,NA,TRBV7-8,CASSFGGRTNQPQHF,TGTGCCAGCAGCTTCGGGGGGCGAACTAATCAGCCCCAGCATTTT
TRBD1,TRBJ2-7,NA,TRBV11-2,CASSEAGGSIYEQYF,TGTGCCAGCAGCGAAGCAGGGGGATCTATCTACGAGCAGTACTTC
NA,TRBJ2-2,few,TRBV5-1,CASRVGGPGELFF,TGCGCCAGCAGGGTTGGCGGCCCCGGGGAGCTGTTTTTT
NA,TRBJ1-4,NA,TRBV5-1,CASSPEGRSTEKLSF,TGCGCCAGCAGCCCAGAGGGAAGGTCAACTGAAAAACTGTCTTTT
NA,TRBJ2-5,NA,TRBV19,CASTRTDQETQYF,TGTGCCAGTACCCGGACGGACCAAGAGACCCAGTACTTC
TRBD1,TRBJ2-3,NA,TRBV28,CASMGRDRRPDTQYF,TGTGCCAGCATGGGCCGGGACAGGCGCCCAGATACGCAGTATTTT
NA,TRBJ1-1,NA,TRBV5-1,CASSENVGATEAFF,TGCGCCAGCAGCGAAAATGTTGGGGCCACTGAAGCTTTCTTT
NA,TRBJ2-3,NA,TRBV11-3,CASSLEGLHSSDTQYF,TGTGCCAGCAGCTTAGAGGGGCTTCACAGCTCAGATACGCAGTATTTT